The clone carrying this TCR beta chain was detected only a few times. The CDR3 spans 15 residues. Germline lookup yields CDR1 SGHTA and CDR2 FQGNSA. V was clipped by 5 bases and J by 0 bases, with 14 bases between them. This sample stems from a study of identical twins. TCRdb itself ran the 5' RACE reads through MiXCR, one entry per CDR3 protein. The sample includes a few hundred thousand distinct CDR3 sequences, roughly 8% of them seen just once. These same data were also listed under a study on yellow fever vaccine responses in identical twins. According to that study: Twins' vaccine T cell responses reportedly seemed partly convergent and partly personalized.

This TCR derives from a woman younger than 35 in good health. V usage is TRBV7-2 and J usage is TRBJ2-7; no firm D call. The specimen sequenced was CD8+ T cells sorted from blood. CDR3 amino acids: CASSPSGGISYEQYF. The CDR3 DNA sequence: TGTGCCAGCAGCCCGTCGGGTGGGATCTCCTACGAGCAGTACTTC. Together with reference TRBV7-2 and TRBJ2-7, the CDR3 gives the full variable domain: GAGVSQSPSNKVTEKGKDVELRCDPISGHTALYWYRQSLGQGLEFLIYFQGNSAPDKSGLPSDRFSAERTGGSVSTLTIQRTQQEDSAVYLCASSPSGGISYEQYFGPGTRLTVT.